The TCR beta chain under discussion was sequenced for a study of shared clonotypes between healthy human individuals. The length of the CDR3 is 15 residues. V lost 5 bases and J lost 0, with 13 bases in between. The germline CDR1 and CDR2 sequences are MNHEY and SMNVEV (reference sequence). The table came from immunoSEQ multiplex PCR; TCRdb's copy has only in-frame clones and leaves some out. The sample contains about 1 million clones, around 74% of which appear only once. Sequencing was carried out using memory CD4+ T cells sorted from blood. Subset defined: CD45RA-negative fraction. This receptor was identified in a man aged 18 to 35 in good health. This rearrangement joins TRBV27 to TRBJ1-2; no clear D gene. The CDR3 DNA follows: TGTGCCAGCAGTATCGGACCGAATTCTAACTATGGCTACACCTTC. Its protein product is CASSIGPNSNYGYTF.